What follows are 21 T cell receptor beta chains derived from one specimen sequenced in a study of shared clonotypes between healthy human individuals. Generated by immunoSEQ multiplex PCR, the TCRdb table keeps only in-frame clones and is missing some. Here the sample spans more than 600,000 clones, under 95% being singletons. The naive CD8 population came from CD45RO-negative cells selected for CCR7, without terminally differentiated effector memory CD45RA+ cells. The sample consisted of naive CD8+ T cells sorted from blood. Every receptor here comes from a man aged 25-45 years in good health.

The chain links TRBV13 to TRBJ2-7; D remains ambiguous. Trimming stripped 3 bases from V and 0 bases from J, with 9 bases between. CDR1 is PRHDT and CDR2 is FYEKMQ in the germline V gene (reference sequence). This CDR3 has 14 residues. In DNA form, the CDR3 reads TGTGCCAGCAGCTTTTCTCGGAGCTCCTACGAGCAGTACTTC. Its translation: CASSFSRSSYEQYF.

The gene calls are TRBV7-9 and TRBJ2-3, with 7 bases fitting TRBD1. CDR3 length equals 16 residues. The V and J ends lost 4 bases and 4 bases, in that order; junction bases with no gene match: 11. Germline V gene sequence: CDR1 SEHNR, CDR2 FQNEAQ (reference sequence). CDR3 in amino acids: CASSSPQGVRADTQYF. The CDR3 coding sequence is TGTGCCAGCAGCTCACCCCAGGGGGTAAGGGCAGATACGCAGTATTTT.

This clone was detected only a few times. V is TRBV10-1 and J is TRBJ2-1; 8 nucleotides line up with TRBD2. The CDR3 runs 15 residues. Germline V lookup: CDR1 WNHNN, CDR2 SYGVQD (reference sequence). V trimming: 4 bases; J trimming: 7 bases; junction bases outside the gene matches: 9. In nucleotides, the CDR3 is TGCGCCAGCAGTGTTTGGCGGGAGGAGACGAATGAGCAGTTCTTC. Translation gives CASSVWREETNEQFF.

This clone was observed a few times. V and J are TRBV4-1 and TRBJ2-7; the D gene is possibly TRBD2 (6 bases). Germline V CDR1 and CDR2: MGHRA, YSYEKL. The V and J ends lost 2 bases and 2 bases respectively, with 10 bases between them. The CDR3 contains 14 residues. CDR3 coding DNA: TGCGCCAGCAGCCAAAAAGGACTAACCTACGAGCAGTACTTC. This encodes CASSQKGLTYEQYF.

V is TRBV13 and J is TRBJ2-1, with D uncertain. Trimming took off 5 bases at V and 4 bases at J, with 12 bases between the two ends. CDR1 is PRHDT and CDR2 is FYEKMQ in the germline V gene (reference sequence). The CDR3 has 14 amino acids. The CDR3 DNA reads as TGTGCCAGCAGCCCCACCCAGGCGTACAATGAGCAGTTCTTC. Protein: CASSPTQAYNEQFF.

CDR3 sequence (DNA): TGTGCCAGCAACACCGTACTACCTAGCGGCCCAAACACAGATACGCAGTATTTT. Protein sequence: CASNTVLPSGPNTDTQYF. The genes are TRBV7-9 and TRBJ2-3, with 7 nucleotides matching TRBD2. The CDR3 consists of 18 residues. J gave up 2 bases and V 7 bases, and 18 bases lay outside the gene matches. The V gene's germline CDR1 is SEHNR and CDR2 FQNEAQ (reference sequence).

The gene calls are TRBV29-1 and TRBJ2-3, with D possibly being TRBD1 or TRBD2 (6 bases each). Trimming pared 1 base from V and 2 bases from J, leaving 10 bases between. From germline, CDR1 is SQVTM and CDR2 ANQGSEA. The CDR3 covers 14 residues. The CDR3, as DNA: TGCAGCGTTGAAGGGGGGGACAACACAGATACGCAGTATTTT. Its protein is CSVEGGDNTDTQYF.

This clone came up once. J is TRBJ1-2 and V is TRBV7-2; a possible D gene is TRBD1 (6 bases). The CDR3 spans 14 residues. Germline V gene sequence: CDR1 SGHTA, CDR2 FQGNSA. With 1 base removed from V and 7 bases from J, the gap between germline ends came to 13 bases. CDR3 amino acids: CASSLGQEIGGYTF. The CDR3, as DNA: TGTGCCAGCAGCTTAGGACAGGAGATAGGTGGCTACACCTTC.

V and J are TRBV4-2 and TRBJ2-7, with 14 bases fitting TRBD2. The junction had 1 base not matched to a gene; V was cut back by 0 bases and J by 3 bases. This CDR3 is built from 16 residues. CDR1 and CDR2 (germline): LGHNA, YNFKEQ. CDR3 residues: CASSQEGLAGDYEQYF. The CDR3 bases are TGTGCCAGCAGCCAAGAGGGACTAGCGGGAGACTACGAGCAGTACTTC.

The chain is built from TRBV4-1 and TRBJ2-7; no definite D call. V lost 6 bases to trimming and J lost 5 bases, with 14 bases between them. The CDR3 has 13 residues. Germline lookup yields CDR1 MGHRA and CDR2 YSYEKL. The CDR3 reads CASSPYLGNEQYF. The DNA of the CDR3 is TGCGCCAGCAGTCCCTATCTAGGGAACGAGCAGTACTTC.

The V call is TRBV4-1, the J call TRBJ2-5, with D perhaps TRBD1 (7 bases). V was cut by 1 base and J by 1 base, with 13 bases left in between. The CDR3 loop spans 16 amino acids. In germline, CDR1 is MGHRA, CDR2 YSYEKL. The CDR3 sequence is CASSQAGGTAQETQYF. The CDR3 DNA reads as TGCGCCAGCAGCCAAGCGGGCGGGACAGCCCAAGAGACCCAGTACTTC.

This clone has only one observation. CDR3 nucleotides: TGTGCCAGCAGCGTAGGTGGGAGGGTAAGCACGAATACGCAGTATTTT. It codes for CASSVGGRVSTNTQYF. The chain recombines TRBV9 with TRBJ2-3; 7 bases agree with TRBD2. Germline V gene lookup returns CDR1 SGDLS and CDR2 YYNGEE. The V gene end was trimmed by 0 bases and the J gene end by 7 bases; junction bases not matched to a gene: 11. This CDR3 has 16 amino acids.

V gene TRBV7-9 combines with J gene TRBJ2-1, with 9 bases identical to TRBD2. The CDR3 is 15 residues long. CDR1 is SEHNR and CDR2 is FQNEAQ in the germline V gene (reference sequence). V gave up 3 bases and J gave up 5 bases; unmatched junction bases: 5. The CDR3 is CASSLREGINNEQFF. CDR3 DNA sequence: TGTGCCAGCAGCTTGCGGGAGGGGATTAACAATGAGCAGTTCTTC.

The chain is built from TRBV29-1 and TRBJ2-7; TRBD2 matches at 11 bases. The V segment lost 1 base and the J segment 0 bases; nucleotides outside the gene matches: 2. Germline V lookup: CDR1 SQVTM, CDR2 ANQGSEA. The CDR3 is 15 residues long. As DNA, the CDR3 is TGCAGCGTTGAAGGTAGCGGGAGGGCCTCCTACGAGCAGTACTTC. It encodes CSVEGSGRASYEQYF.

This clone was picked up one time. The chain is built from TRBV19 and TRBJ2-7, with 8 positions matching TRBD1. V was pared by 4 bases and J by 2 bases, with 4 bases of the junction left unmatched. The V gene's germline CDR1 is LNHDA and CDR2 SQIVND (reference sequence). The CDR3 spans 14 residues. The CDR3 sequence is CASSTTGVPYEQYF. CDR3 nucleotides: TGTGCCAGTAGTACGACAGGGGTCCCCTACGAGCAGTACTTC.

The chain couples TRBV4-3 to TRBJ1-1, with D tentatively TRBD1 (5 bases). Germline values: CDR1 LGHNA, CDR2 YSLEER. V was cut by 2 bases and J by 0 bases, with 13 bases left in between. CDR3 size: 16 residues. The CDR3 bases are TGCGCCAGCAGCCAACTAGTGAGGGGCATGAACACTGAAGCTTTCTTT. Its translation is CASSQLVRGMNTEAFF.

This clone was recorded a few times. The same CDR3 also results from other DNA sequences found in this sample. J is TRBJ2-7 and V is TRBV7-2; D is unresolved. The V end lost 5 bases, the J end lost 0 bases, and 2 bases lay between the germline ends. The CDR3 extends over 11 amino acids. Germline CDR1 is SGHTA and CDR2 is FQGNSA. CDR3 bases: TGTGCCAGCAGCCCCTCCTACGAGCAGTACTTC. Translated, it gives CASSPSYEQYF.

This chain uses TRBV4-1 with TRBJ2-3; D unclear. V lost 0 bases and J 4 bases, leaving 20 bases between the germline ends. Germline CDR1 MGHRA, CDR2 YSYEKL. This CDR3 comprises 18 residues. The CDR3 DNA reads TGCGCCAGCAGCCAAGATCATCTAGTGGGAAGCACGGCAGATACGCAGTATTTT. This sequence encodes CASSQDHLVGSTADTQYF.

The chain has TRBV7-9 and TRBJ2-1, with D perhaps matching TRBD2 (5 bases). CDR3 length: 14 residues. Per the germline V gene, CDR1 is SEHNR and CDR2 is FQNEAQ (reference sequence). V gave up 8 bases and J gave up 3 bases, with 14 bases separating them. The DNA of the CDR3 is TGTGCCAGCGGGCTAGCCTTAGGCTACAATGAGCAGTTCTTC. It specifies CASGLALGYNEQFF. The full variable domain, rest sourced from reference TRBV7-9 and TRBJ2-1, is DTGVSQNPRHKITKRGQNVTFRCDPISEHNRLYWYRQTLGQGPEFLTYFQNEAQLEKSRLLSDRFSAERPKGSFSTLEIQRTEQGDSAMYLCASGLALGYNEQFFGPGTRLTVL.

CDR3 sequence (DNA): TGCGCCAGCAGGTCCGGGACTCTCGACCAAGAGACCCAGTACTTC. Translating gives CASRSGTLDQETQYF. The chain employs TRBV5-1 and TRBJ2-5; D is possibly TRBD2 (6 bases). The CDR3 spans 15 residues. Trimming removed 5 bases from V and 0 bases from J, with 14 bases in between. The germline gives CDR1 SGHRS, CDR2 YFSETQ.

This clone occurred once. The J gene is TRBJ2-1, the V gene TRBV7-8; 12 nucleotides line up with TRBD1. The trim removed 5 bases at V and 8 bases at J, leaving 7 bases unmatched. Germline CDR1 is SGHVS and CDR2 is FQNEAQ. The CDR3 extends over 15 amino acids. The CDR3 DNA is TGTGCCAGCAGCCCGGGGGGGACAGGGGGCTATGAGCAGTTCTTC. Translated, it gives CASSPGGTGGYEQFF.